These T cell receptor beta chains were read from a single sample in a study of sequential checkpoint blockade in melanoma. The protocol was immunoSEQ multiplex PCR, while the TCRdb copy is restricted to in-frame clones and leaves out a portion. Of 2,500 to 3,000 clones listed, approximately 20% were seen once; the top ten hold 12% to 15%. The material was tumor tissue (inferred from file names), obtained from a patient given nivolumab and ipilimumab in sequence. Receptor source: a human donor with melanoma. The CDR3 runs from the conserved cysteine through the conserved F or W. D genes are given only for firm matches. Part of the rows lack a size; the others show once, few, many or a class for expanded clones.

>-|TRBJ2-3|-|TRBV19
CASSSQGATDTQYF
TGTGCCAGTAGTTCACAGGGTGCCACAGATACGCAGTATTTT
>TRBD2|TRBJ2-1|-|TRBV6-8
CASSYQGLAGGFDEQFF
TGTGCCAGCAGTTACCAGGGGCTAGCGGGGGGTTTCGATGAGCAGTTCTTC
>TRBD2|TRBJ2-1|-|TRBV5-1
CASSWTSGGSYNEQFF
TGCGCCAGCAGCTGGACTAGCGGGGGGTCCTACAATGAGCAGTTCTTC
>-|TRBJ1-5|-|TRBV28
CASSFPDRYQPQHF
TGTGCCAGCAGTTTCCCCGACAGGTATCAGCCCCAGCATTTT
>-|TRBJ1-3|few|TRBV18
CASSPQTGLASGNTIYF
TGTGCCAGCTCACCACAAACAGGGTTAGCATCCGGAAACACCATATATTTT
>-|TRBJ2-7|-|TRBV19
CASSMNPSRGAAYEQYF
TGTGCCAGTAGTATGAACCCCTCCCGGGGGGCGGCCTACGAGCAGTACTTC
>-|TRBJ2-2|-|TRBV6-8
CAAGQMIANTGELFF
TGTGCCGCAGGACAGATGATAGCGAACACCGGGGAGCTGTTTTTT
>TRBD1|TRBJ2-1|-|TRBV30
CAWRSGQGSNEQFF
TGTGCCTGGAGATCGGGACAGGGGTCGAATGAGCAGTTCTTC
>TRBD1|TRBJ1-6|-|TRBV28
CASRPRGQGNNSPLHF
TGTGCCAGCAGACCACGGGGACAGGGGAATAATTCACCCCTCCACTTT
>TRBD1|TRBJ1-6|-|TRBV5-1
CASSLGGQGANNSPLHF
TGCGCCAGCAGCTTGGGGGGACAGGGGGCCAATAATTCACCCCTCCACTTT
>-|TRBJ1-5|few|TRBV28
CASSYLRGSPNQPQHF
TGTGCCAGCAGCTACCTTCGGGGCAGCCCTAATCAGCCCCAGCATTTT
>-|TRBJ2-7|few|TRBV28
CASYQTGSQLLEQYF
TGTGCCAGCTATCAAACAGGGTCCCAGTTGTTAGAGCAGTACTTC
>TRBD1|TRBJ1-2|-|TRBV6-8
CASNLRDRGNYGYTF
TGTGCCAGCAACCTCCGGGACAGGGGGAACTATGGCTACACCTTC
>TRBD1|TRBJ2-7|medium-sized|TRBV11-3
CASSLGVRDRVYEQYF
TGTGCCAGCAGTCTCGGGGTCCGGGACAGGGTCTACGAGCAGTACTTC
>TRBD1|TRBJ1-6|medium-sized|TRBV9
CASSTAGTGNIASPLHF
TGTGCCAGCAGCACCGCCGGGACAGGGAACATCGCTTCACCCCTCCACTTT
>-|TRBJ2-1|few|TRBV1
CASSVTSGGTVNEQFF
TGCGCCAGCAGCGTAACTAGCGGGGGAACGGTGAATGAGCAGTTCTTC
>-|TRBJ2-7|-|TRBV1
CASSPGFAYEQYF
TGCGCCAGCAGCCCAGGGTTTGCCTACGAGCAGTACTTC
>-|TRBJ2-7|-|TRBV19
CASSIDGRYEQYF
TGTGCCAGTAGTATAGACGGCAGATACGAGCAGTACTTC
>TRBD1|TRBJ2-7|medium-sized|TRBV11-3
CASSPVGQGTSYEQYF
TGTGCCAGCAGCCCGGTGGGACAGGGGACCTCCTACGAGCAGTACTTC
>TRBD1|TRBJ1-5|medium-sized|TRBV11-3
CASSLSPGQGKNQPQHF
TGTGCCAGCAGCTTAAGTCCGGGACAGGGCAAAAATCAGCCCCAGCATTTT
>TRBD1|TRBJ2-7|-|TRBV5-1
CASRPGTGPREQYF
TGCGCCAGCAGGCCCGGGACAGGGCCCCGCGAGCAGTACTTC
>TRBD1|TRBJ1-2|few|TRBV6-8
CASRWTGYRYGYTF
TGTGCCAGCAGGTGGACAGGGTATCGCTATGGCTACACCTTC
>TRBD1|TRBJ2-2|-|TRBV5-1
CASSLSSGTGESGELFF
TGCGCCAGCAGCCTTTCTTCCGGGACAGGGGAGTCCGGGGAGCTGTTTTTT
>TRBD1|TRBJ1-3|-|TRBV11-3
CASSGPGQGKIAIYF
TGTGCCAGCAGCGGACCGGGACAGGGTAAAATCGCCATATATTTT
>TRBD1|TRBJ2-6|-|TRBV18
CASPDRLGSGANVLTF
TGTGCCAGCCCGGACAGGCTTGGCTCTGGGGCCAACGTCCTGACTTTC
>TRBD2|TRBJ2-1|medium-sized|TRBV9
CASSVGVSGGLNEQFF
TGTGCCAGCAGCGTAGGCGTTTCGGGGGGGCTGAATGAGCAGTTCTTC
>-|TRBJ1-5|-|TRBV12-5
CASTSMSGGPGYNQPQHF
TGTGCCAGCACCAGTATGAGCGGGGGCCCTGGGTACAATCAGCCCCAGCATTTT
>-|TRBJ1-2|once|TRBV29-1
CSVEYGVSNYGYTF
TGCAGCGTTGAGTACGGGGTATCTAACTATGGCTACACCTTC
>TRBD2|TRBJ2-5|few|TRBV9
CASMRTSGKETQYF
TGTGCCAGCATGAGGACTAGCGGCAAGGAGACCCAGTACTTC
>TRBD1|TRBJ2-1|-|TRBV18
CASQTGGAFNEQFF
TGTGCCAGCCAGACAGGGGGCGCTTTCAATGAGCAGTTCTTC
>-|TRBJ1-3|-|TRBV14
CASSHQDTLRGNTIYF
TGTGCCAGCAGCCATCAAGACACCCTGCGGGGAAACACCATATATTTT
>-|TRBJ1-5|-|TRBV6-8
CASSTDAGYQPQHF
TGTGCCAGCAGCACGGACGCGGGGTATCAGCCCCAGCATTTT
>-|TRBJ2-4|-|TRBV19
CASSHYREDKNIQYF
TGTGCCAGTAGTCACTACAGGGAGGACAAAAACATTCAGTACTTC
>-|TRBJ2-5|medium-sized|TRBV6-8
CASAGRGRQETQYF
TGTGCCAGCGCAGGGAGAGGGCGCCAAGAGACCCAGTACTTC
>TRBD1|TRBJ2-3|medium-sized|TRBV9
CASSVDPTTGVRNTQYF
TGTGCCAGCAGCGTAGACCCTACGACAGGGGTGCGAAATACGCAGTATTTT
>TRBD2|TRBJ2-1|-|TRBV5-1
CASSLVSGGSVDEQFF
TGCGCCAGCAGCTTGGTTAGCGGGGGGTCAGTTGATGAGCAGTTCTTC
>TRBD1|TRBJ1-5|-|TRBV5-1
CASSPEGTGFQPQHF
TGCGCCAGCAGCCCGGAAGGGACAGGGTTTCAGCCCCAGCATTTT
>TRBD1|TRBJ1-2|many|TRBV11-3
CASTYAGTGGSGGYTF
TGTGCCAGCACGTACGCGGGGACAGGGGGCTCTGGAGGCTACACCTTC
>TRBD2|TRBJ2-7|few|TRBV6-8
CASSYSMDSSGIYEQYF
TGTGCCAGCAGTTACTCGATGGATTCTAGCGGAATCTACGAGCAGTACTTC
>-|TRBJ1-5|-|TRBV11-3
CASSLDRSNQPQHF
TGTGCCAGCAGCCTCGACAGATCCAATCAGCCCCAGCATTTT
>TRBD2|TRBJ2-3|-|TRBV11-3
CASSLDGWRGGPDTQYF
TGTGCCAGCAGCTTAGATGGTTGGCGGGGGGGCCCAGATACGCAGTATTTT
>-|TRBJ1-1|medium-sized|TRBV11-3
CASSFGRAMGTEAFF
TGTGCCAGCAGCTTTGGCAGGGCGATGGGCACTGAAGCTTTCTTT